This entry is about one T cell receptor beta chain. These data are taken from a study of blood T cell repertoires in COVID-19. Germline values: CDR1 SGHVS, CDR2 FQNEAQ. The CDR3 length is 16 residues. V lost 5 bases, J lost 1 base, and 17 bases lay in between. Using immunoSEQ multiplex PCR, the repertoire was profiled, and TCRdb retains in-frame clones only, with some absent. The repertoire holds around 70,000 clones, with roughly nine tenths as singletons. The TCR originated in a human donor in a cohort sampled during active COVID-19. Sequenced: peripheral blood. The chain carries TRBV7-8 and TRBJ2-5; a possible D gene is TRBD2 (5 bases). Here the CDR3 reads CASSQYPSRTQETQYF. In DNA, the CDR3 is TGTGCCAGCAGCCAATACCCTAGCCGGACCCAAGAGACCCAGTACTTC.